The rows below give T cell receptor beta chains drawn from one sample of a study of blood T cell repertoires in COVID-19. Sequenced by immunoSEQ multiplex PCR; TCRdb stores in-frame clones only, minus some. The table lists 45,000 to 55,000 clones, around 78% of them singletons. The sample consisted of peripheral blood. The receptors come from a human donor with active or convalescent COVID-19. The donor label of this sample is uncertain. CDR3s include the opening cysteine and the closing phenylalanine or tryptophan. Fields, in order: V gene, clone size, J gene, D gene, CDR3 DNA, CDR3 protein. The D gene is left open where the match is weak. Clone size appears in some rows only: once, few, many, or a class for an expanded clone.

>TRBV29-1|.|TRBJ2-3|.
TGCAGCGCCGAAGGCGGGATAATAGATACGCAGTATTTT
CSAEGGIIDTQYF
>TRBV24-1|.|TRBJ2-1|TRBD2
TGTGCCACCAGTGATTTGCAGACGGGGCTAGCGGGAGGATACAATGAGCAGTTCTTC
CATSDLQTGLAGGYNEQFF
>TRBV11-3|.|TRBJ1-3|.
TGTGCCAGCAGCTCGACCCTTGACCGAGGTGCCATATATTTT
CASSSTLDRGAIYF
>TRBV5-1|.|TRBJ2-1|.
TGCGCCAGCAGCAAGATAGAGTCGGATGAGCAGTTCTTC
CASSKIESDEQFF
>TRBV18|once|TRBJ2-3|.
TGTGCCAGCTCACCTGGTAGCTACACAGATACGCAGTATTTT
CASSPGSYTDTQYF
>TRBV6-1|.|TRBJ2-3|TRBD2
TGTGCCAGCAGTGAACAACCGGGACTAGCGGGAGAGGGTACGCAGTATTTT
CASSEQPGLAGEGTQYF
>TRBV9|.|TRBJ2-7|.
TGTGCCAGCAGCGCGGGGGTTCAATCTCTTGAGCAGTACTTC
CASSAGVQSLEQYF
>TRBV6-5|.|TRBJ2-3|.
TGTGCCAGCGGTTTGGGGCTAAGCACAGATACGCAGTATTTT
CASGLGLSTDTQYF
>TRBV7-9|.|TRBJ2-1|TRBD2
TGTGCCAGCAGCTTGTGGGAGGGCAATGAGCAGTTCTTC
CASSLWEGNEQFF
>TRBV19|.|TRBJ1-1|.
TGTGCCAGTAGTCAAACAGGCGTCACTGAAGCTTTCTTT
CASSQTGVTEAFF
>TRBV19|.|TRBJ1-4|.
TGTGCCAGTAGTATAGATCGGTATGAAAAACTGTTTTTT
CASSIDRYEKLFF
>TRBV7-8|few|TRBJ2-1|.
TGTGCCAGCACCTCCGAGACAGGTGAGCAGTTCTTC
CASTSETGEQFF
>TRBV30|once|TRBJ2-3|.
TGTGCCTGGAGTGTTCGGTTTTATACAGATACGCAGTATTTT
CAWSVRFYTDTQYF
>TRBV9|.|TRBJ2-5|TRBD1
TGTGCCAGCAGCGTAGGAGGGACAGGGCAAGAGACCCAGTACTTC
CASSVGGTGQETQYF
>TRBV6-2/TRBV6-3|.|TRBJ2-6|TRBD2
TGTGCCAGCAGTTACCTTCGGGGGGTTGGGCCGGGGGCTGGGGCCAACGTCCTGACTTTC
CASSYLRGVGPGAGANVLTF
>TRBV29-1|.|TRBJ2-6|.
TGCAGCGTTGAAAGGAGCTCTGGGGCCAACGTCCTGACTTTC
CSVERSSGANVLTF
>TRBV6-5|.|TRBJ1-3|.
TGTGCCAGCAGGATGAGAGAGGAGGGAAACACCATATATTTT
CASRMREEGNTIYF
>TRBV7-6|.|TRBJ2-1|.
TGTGCCAGCAGCCTGCAGACCCGGAGGCGGGGATACAATGAGCAGTTCTTC
CASSLQTRRRGYNEQFF
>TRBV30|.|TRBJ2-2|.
TGTGCCTGGGGCTCCGGAGTGCAGACCGGGGAGCTGTTTTTT
CAWGSGVQTGELFF
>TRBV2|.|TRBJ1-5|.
TGTGCCAGCAGAGGAGGCAATCAGCCCCAGCATTTT
CASRGGNQPQHF
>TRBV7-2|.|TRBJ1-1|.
TGTGCCAGCAGCTTCGACAGGCTGGCTTTCTTT
CASSFDRLAFF
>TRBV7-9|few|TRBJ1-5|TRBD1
TGTGCCAGCAGCTTAGCAGGGGGCAGTCAGCCCCAGCATTTT
CASSLAGGSQPQHF
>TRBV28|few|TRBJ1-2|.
TGTGCCAGCAGTTCAGCCAGGGGCATCAGCGGCTACACCTTC
CASSSARGISGYTF
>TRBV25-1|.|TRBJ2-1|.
TGTGCCAGCAGACAGAGCTCCTACAATGAGCAGTTCTTC
CASRQSSYNEQFF
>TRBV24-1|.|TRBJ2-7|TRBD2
TGTGCCACCAGTGATTCCGGGACTATCTACGAGCAGTACTTC
CATSDSGTIYEQYF
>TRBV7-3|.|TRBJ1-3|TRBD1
TGTGCCAGCAGCTCCAGACAGGGGGACACCATATATTTT
CASSSRQGDTIYF
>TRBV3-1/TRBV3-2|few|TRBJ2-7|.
TGTGCCAGCAGTTTGGAGGGAGCCGAGCAGTACTTC
CASSLEGAEQYF
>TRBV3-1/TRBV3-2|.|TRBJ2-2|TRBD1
TGTGCCAGCAGCCGAGGAGAGATAAGGACAGGGGGTACCGGGGAGCTGTTTTTT
CASSRGEIRTGGTGELFF
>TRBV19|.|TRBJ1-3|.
TGTGCCAGTAGTTCACCCTACAGATCCTCTGGAAACACCATATATTTT
CASSSPYRSSGNTIYF
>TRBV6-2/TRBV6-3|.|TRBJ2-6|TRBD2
TGTGCCAGCAGTTACCTTCGGGGGGTTGGGCCTGGGGCTGGGGCCAACGTCCTGACTTTC
CASSYLRGVGPGAGANVLTF
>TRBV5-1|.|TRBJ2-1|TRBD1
TGCGCCAGCAGCAGGGACAGTAATGAGCAGTTCTTC
CASSRDSNEQFF
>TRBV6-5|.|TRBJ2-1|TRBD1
TGTGCCAGCAGTCGACAGGGGGCCTACAATGAGCAGTTCTTC
CASSRQGAYNEQFF
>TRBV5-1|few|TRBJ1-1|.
TGCGCCAGCAGCTTATCGGCAGGGGCTGTTGAAGCTTTCTTT
CASSLSAGAVEAFF
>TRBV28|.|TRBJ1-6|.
TGTGCCAGCAGTTTATATCCCGGGCAGGGAGGTGGGAAGGGTAATTCACCCCTCCACTTT
CASSLYPGQGGGKGNSPLHF
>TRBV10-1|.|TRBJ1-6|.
TGCGCCAGCAGTGGTACCGGACAGTCTGGGAATTCACCCCTCCACTTT
CASSGTGQSGNSPLHF
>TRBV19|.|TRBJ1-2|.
TGTGCCAGTAATGACAGATCACCATATGGCTACACCTTC
CASNDRSPYGYTF
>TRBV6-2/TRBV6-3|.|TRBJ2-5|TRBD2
TGTGCCAGCAGTTACTCGACCGGGACTATCCAGGAGACCCAGTACTTC
CASSYSTGTIQETQYF
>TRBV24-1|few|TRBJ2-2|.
TGTGCCACCAGTGACCCGGGTAGCGGAGGGGCCGGGGAGCTGTTTTTT
CATSDPGSGGAGELFF
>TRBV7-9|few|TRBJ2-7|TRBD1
TGTGCCAGCAGCTCCCGCGACAGGGGGGTGTACGAGCAGTACTTC
CASSSRDRGVYEQYF
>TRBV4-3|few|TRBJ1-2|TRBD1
TGCGCCAGCAGCCAAGATCGAGTAGGGGGCGCTGGAGGCTACACCTTC
CASSQDRVGGAGGYTF
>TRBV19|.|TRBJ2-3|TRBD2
TGTGCCAGTACTATAGCGGGAGTTACAGATACGCAGTATTTT
CASTIAGVTDTQYF
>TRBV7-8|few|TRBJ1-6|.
TGTGCCAGCAGCTTCAGCATAGGGGATAATTCACCCCTCCACTTT
CASSFSIGDNSPLHF
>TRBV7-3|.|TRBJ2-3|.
TGTGCCAGCAGCCGAAGCTCTAGCCCGCACACAGATACGCAGTATTTT
CASSRSSSPHTDTQYF
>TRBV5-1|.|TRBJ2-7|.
TGCGCCAGCAGCTTGGTCGACAGGGACTTGGGAGAGCAGTACTTC
CASSLVDRDLGEQYF
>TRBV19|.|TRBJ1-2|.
TGTGCCAGTATGGGAGGGAATGGCTACACCTTC
CASMGGNGYTF